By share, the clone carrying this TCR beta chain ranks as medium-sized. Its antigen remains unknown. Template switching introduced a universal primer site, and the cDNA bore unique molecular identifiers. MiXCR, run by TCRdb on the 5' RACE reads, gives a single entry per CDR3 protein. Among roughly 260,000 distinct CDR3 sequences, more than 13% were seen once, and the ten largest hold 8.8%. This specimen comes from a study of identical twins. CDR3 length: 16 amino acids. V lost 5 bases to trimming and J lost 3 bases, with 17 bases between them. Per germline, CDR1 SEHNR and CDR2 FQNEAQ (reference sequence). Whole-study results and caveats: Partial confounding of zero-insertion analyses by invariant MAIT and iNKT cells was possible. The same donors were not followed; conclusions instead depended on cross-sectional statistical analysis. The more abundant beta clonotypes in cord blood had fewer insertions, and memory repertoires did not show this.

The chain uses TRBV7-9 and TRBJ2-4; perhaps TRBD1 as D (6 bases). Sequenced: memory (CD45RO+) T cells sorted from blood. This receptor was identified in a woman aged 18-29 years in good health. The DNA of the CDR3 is TGTGCCAGCAGCCCACAGGGATACAGGGTCAAAAACATTCAGTACTTC. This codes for CASSPQGYRVKNIQYF.